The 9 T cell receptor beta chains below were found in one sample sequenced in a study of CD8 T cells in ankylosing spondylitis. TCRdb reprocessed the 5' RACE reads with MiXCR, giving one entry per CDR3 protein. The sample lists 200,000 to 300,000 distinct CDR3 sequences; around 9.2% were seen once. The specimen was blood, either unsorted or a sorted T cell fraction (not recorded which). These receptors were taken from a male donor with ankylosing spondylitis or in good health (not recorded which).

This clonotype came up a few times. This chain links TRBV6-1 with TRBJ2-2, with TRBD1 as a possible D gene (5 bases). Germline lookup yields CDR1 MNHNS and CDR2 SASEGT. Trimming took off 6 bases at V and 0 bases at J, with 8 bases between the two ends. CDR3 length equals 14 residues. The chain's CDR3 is CASRGQPNTGELFF. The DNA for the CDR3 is TGTGCCAGCAGAGGACAACCGAACACCGGGGAGCTGTTTTTT.

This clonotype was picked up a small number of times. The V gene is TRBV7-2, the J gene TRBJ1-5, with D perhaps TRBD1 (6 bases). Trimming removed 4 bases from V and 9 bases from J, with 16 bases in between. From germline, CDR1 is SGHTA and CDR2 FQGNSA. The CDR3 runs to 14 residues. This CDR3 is CASSSRGGDGPQHF. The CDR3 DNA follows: TGTGCCAGCAGCTCTAGGGGGGGGGATGGGCCCCAGCATTTT.

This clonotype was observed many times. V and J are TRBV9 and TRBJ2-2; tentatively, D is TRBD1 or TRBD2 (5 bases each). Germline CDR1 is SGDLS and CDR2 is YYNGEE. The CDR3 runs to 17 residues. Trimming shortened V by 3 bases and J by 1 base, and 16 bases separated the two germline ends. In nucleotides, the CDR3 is TGTGCCAGCAGCGAGTGGGGGAGAGGGGTGAACACCGGGGAGCTGTTTTTT. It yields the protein CASSEWGRGVNTGELFF. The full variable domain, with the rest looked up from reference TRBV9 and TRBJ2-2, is DSGVTQTPKHLITATGQRVTLRCSPRSGDLSVYWYQQSLDQGLQFLIQYYNGEERAKGNILERFSAQQFPDLHSELNLSSLELGDSALYFCASSEWGRGVNTGELFFGEGSRLTVL.

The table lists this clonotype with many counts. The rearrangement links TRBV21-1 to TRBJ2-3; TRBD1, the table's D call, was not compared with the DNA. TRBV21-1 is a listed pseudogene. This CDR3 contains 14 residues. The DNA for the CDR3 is TGTGCCAGCATCCGGGACAGGGGGCAAGATACGCAGTATTTT. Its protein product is CASIRDRGQDTQYF.

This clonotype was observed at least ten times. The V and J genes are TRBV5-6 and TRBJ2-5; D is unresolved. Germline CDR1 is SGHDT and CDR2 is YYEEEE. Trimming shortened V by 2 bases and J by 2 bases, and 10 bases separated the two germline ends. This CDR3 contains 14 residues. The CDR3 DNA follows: TGTGCCAGCAGCTTCGGCGACCAACAAGAGACCCAGTACTTC. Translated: CASSFGDQQETQYF.

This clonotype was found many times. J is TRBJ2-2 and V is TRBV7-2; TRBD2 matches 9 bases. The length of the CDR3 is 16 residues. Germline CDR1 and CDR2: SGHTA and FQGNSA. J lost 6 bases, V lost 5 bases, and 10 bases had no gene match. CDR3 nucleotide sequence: TGTGCCAGCAGCCCGCTAGCGGGGTCTTTTCCCGGGGAGCTGTTTTTT. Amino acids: CASSPLAGSFPGELFF.

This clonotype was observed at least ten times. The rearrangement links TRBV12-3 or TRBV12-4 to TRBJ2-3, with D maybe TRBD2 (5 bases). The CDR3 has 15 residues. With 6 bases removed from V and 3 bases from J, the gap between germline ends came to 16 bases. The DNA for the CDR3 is TGTGCCAGCAGCCCACCTCAGAGGAGGACAGATACGCAGTATTTT. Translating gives CASSPPQRRTDTQYF.

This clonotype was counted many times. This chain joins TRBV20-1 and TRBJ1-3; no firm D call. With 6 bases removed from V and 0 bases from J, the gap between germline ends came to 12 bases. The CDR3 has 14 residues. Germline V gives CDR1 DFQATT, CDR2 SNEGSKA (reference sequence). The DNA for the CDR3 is TGCAGTGCCACGATGGCCAGCTCTGGAAACACCATATATTTT. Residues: CSATMASSGNTIYF.

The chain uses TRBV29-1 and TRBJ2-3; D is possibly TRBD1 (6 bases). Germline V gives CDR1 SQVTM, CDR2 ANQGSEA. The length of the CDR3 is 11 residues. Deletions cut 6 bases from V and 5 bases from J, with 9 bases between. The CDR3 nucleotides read TGCAGCGTCACCAGGGGAGATACGCAGTATTTT. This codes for CSVTRGDTQYF.